This passage covers 2 T cell receptor beta chains from one sample sequenced in a study of blood T cell repertoires in COVID-19. Repertoires were generated with immunoSEQ multiplex PCR, while TCRdb's copy carries only in-frame clones and drops some. This table has 200,000 to 250,000 clones, about 93% appearing once. Sequenced sample: PBMCs or T cells enriched from blood (not recorded which). These receptors came from a woman between 18 and 29 years old who had recovered from COVID-19.

The chain joins TRBV3-1 (or the pseudogene TRBV3-2) to TRBJ2-3; D is unclear. CDR3 length equals 11 residues. Trimming stripped 4 bases from V and 8 bases from J, with 7 bases between. Per germline, CDR1 LGHDT and CDR2 YNNKEL (reference sequence). The CDR3 region has the DNA TGTGCCAGCAGCCGAACGGGTACGCAGTATTTT. Encoded protein: CASSRTGTQYF.

The genes are TRBV5-1 and TRBJ1-2; possibly TRBD1 for D (6 bases). V lost 2 bases and J lost 3, with 14 bases in between. The germline CDR1 and CDR2 sequences are SGHRS and YFSETQ. This CDR3 comprises 15 residues. CDR3 bases: TGCGCCAGCAGCTTAAGAACAGGGACCGACTATGGCTACACCTTC. Protein sequence: CASSLRTGTDYGYTF.